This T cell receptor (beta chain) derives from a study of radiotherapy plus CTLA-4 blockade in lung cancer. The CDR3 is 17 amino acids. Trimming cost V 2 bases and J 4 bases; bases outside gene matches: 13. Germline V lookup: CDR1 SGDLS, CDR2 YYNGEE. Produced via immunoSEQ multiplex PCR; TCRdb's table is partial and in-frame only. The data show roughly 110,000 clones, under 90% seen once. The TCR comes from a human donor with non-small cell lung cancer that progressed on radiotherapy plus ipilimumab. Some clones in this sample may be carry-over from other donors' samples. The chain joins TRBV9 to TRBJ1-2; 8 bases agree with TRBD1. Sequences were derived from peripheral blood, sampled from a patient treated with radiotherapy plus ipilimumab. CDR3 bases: TGTGCCAGCAGCGTGGCAGGGGGCTCCCGTTTGAGCTATGGCTACACCTTC. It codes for CASSVAGGSRLSYGYTF.